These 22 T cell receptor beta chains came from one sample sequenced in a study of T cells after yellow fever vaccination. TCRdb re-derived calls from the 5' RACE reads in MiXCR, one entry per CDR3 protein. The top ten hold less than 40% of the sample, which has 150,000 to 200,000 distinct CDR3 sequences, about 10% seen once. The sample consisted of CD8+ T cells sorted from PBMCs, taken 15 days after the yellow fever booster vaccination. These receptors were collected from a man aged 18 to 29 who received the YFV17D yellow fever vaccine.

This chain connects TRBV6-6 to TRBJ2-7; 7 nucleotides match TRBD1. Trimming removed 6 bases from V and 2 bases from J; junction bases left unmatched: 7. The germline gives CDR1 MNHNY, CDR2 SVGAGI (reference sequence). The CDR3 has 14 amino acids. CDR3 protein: CASSPQGSPYEQYV. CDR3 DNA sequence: TGTGCCAGCAGCCCACAGGGGTCACCCTACGAGCAGTACGTC.

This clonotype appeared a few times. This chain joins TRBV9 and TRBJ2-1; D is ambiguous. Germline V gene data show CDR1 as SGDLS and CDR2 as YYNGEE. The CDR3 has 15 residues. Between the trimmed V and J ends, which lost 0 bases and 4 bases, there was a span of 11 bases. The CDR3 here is CASSVGYSIYNEQFF. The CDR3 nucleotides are TGTGCCAGCAGCGTAGGGTACAGTATTTACAATGAGCAGTTCTTC.

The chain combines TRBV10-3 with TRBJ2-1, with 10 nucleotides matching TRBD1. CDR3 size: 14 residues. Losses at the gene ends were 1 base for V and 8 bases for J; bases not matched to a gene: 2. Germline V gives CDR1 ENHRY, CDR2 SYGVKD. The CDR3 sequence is CAISEWDRGDEQFF. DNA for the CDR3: TGTGCCATCAGTGAGTGGGACAGGGGAGATGAGCAGTTCTTC.

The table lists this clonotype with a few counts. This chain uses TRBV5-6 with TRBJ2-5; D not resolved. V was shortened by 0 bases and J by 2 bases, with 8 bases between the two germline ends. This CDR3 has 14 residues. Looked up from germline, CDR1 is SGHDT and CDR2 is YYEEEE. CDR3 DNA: TGTGCCAGCAGCTTGGTGAGACCTCAAGAGACCCAGTACTTC. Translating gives CASSLVRPQETQYF. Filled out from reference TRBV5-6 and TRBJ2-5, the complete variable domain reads DAGVTQSPTHLIKTRGQQVTLRCSPKSGHDTVSWYQQALGQGPQFIFQYYEEEERQRGNFPDRFSGHQFPNYSSELNVNALLLGDSALYLCASSLVRPQETQYFGPGTRLLVL.

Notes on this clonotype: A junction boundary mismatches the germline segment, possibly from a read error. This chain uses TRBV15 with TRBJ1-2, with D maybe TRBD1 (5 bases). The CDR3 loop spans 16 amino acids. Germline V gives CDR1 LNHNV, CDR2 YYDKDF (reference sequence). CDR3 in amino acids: CASSRDIGHPAYGYTF. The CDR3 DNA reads TGTGCCTCCAGCAGAGATATAGGACATCCTGCTTATGGCTACACCTTC.

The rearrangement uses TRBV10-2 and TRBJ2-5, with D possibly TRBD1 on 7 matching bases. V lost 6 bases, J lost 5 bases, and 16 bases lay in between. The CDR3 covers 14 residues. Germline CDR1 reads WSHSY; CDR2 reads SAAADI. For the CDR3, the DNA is TGCGCCAGCAGGGACCCCAGGGGGGAGGAGACCCAGTACTTC. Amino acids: CASRDPRGEETQYF.

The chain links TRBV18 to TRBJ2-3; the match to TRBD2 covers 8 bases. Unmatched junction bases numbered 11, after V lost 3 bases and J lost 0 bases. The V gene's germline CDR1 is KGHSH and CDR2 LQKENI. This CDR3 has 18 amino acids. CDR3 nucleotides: TGTGCCAGCTCACCCCCGTGGGGTAGCGGGGACAGCACAGATACGCAGTATTTT. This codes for CASSPPWGSGDSTDTQYF.

The DNA of the CDR3 is TGTGCCAGCAGCCACGGATGGGAAGAGCTCGTCTCTGGGGCCAACGTCCTGACTTTC. Translation: CASSHGWEELVSGANVLTF. This chain joins TRBV9 and TRBJ2-6; D is unclear. Germline assignment: CDR1 SGDLS and CDR2 YYNGEE. The CDR3 spans 19 residues. Trimming took off 4 bases at V and 0 bases at J, with 20 bases between the two ends.

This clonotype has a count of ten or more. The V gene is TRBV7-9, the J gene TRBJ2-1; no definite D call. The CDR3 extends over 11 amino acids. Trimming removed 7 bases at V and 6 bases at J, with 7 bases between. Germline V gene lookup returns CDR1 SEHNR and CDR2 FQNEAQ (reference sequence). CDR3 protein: CASKGGNEQFF. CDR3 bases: TGTGCCAGCAAAGGTGGCAATGAGCAGTTCTTC.

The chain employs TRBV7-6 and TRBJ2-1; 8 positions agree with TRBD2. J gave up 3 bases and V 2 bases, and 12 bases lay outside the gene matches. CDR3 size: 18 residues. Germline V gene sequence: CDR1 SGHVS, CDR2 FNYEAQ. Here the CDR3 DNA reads TGTGCCAGCAGCTTATATGGTGTGGCGGGGGGTCTCTACAATGAGCAGTTCTTC. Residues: CASSLYGVAGGLYNEQFF.

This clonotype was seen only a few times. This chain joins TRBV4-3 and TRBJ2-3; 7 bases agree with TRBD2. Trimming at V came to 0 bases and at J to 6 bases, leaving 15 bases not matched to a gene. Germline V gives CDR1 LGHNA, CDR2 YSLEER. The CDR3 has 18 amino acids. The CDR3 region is CASSQDPPSGESSDTQYF. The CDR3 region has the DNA TGCGCCAGCAGCCAAGACCCCCCCAGCGGGGAGTCGTCCGATACGCAGTATTTT.

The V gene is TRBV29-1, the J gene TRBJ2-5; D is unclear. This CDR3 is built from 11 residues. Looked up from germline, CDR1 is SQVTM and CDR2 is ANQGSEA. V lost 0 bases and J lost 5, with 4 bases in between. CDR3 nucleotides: TGCAGCGTTGAAGAGAGGGAGACCCAGTACTTC. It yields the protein CSVEERETQYF.

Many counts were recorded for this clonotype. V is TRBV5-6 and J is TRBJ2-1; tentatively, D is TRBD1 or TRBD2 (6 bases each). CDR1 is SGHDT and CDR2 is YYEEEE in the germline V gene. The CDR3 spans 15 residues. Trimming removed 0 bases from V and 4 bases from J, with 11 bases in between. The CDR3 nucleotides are TGTGCCAGCAGCTTGGGCGGGACAAGGTACAATGAGCAGTTCTTC. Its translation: CASSLGGTRYNEQFF.

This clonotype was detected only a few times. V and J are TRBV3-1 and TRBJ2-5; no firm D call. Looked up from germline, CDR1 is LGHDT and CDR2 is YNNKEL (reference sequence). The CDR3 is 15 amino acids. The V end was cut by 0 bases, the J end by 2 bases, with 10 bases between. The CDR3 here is CASSQDLTEQETQYF. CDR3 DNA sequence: TGTGCCAGCAGCCAAGATCTTACGGAACAAGAGACCCAGTACTTC.

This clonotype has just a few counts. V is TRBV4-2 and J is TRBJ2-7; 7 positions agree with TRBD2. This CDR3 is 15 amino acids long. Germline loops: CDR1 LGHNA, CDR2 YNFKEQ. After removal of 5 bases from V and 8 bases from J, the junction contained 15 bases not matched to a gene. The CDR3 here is CASSTRTSSLTQQYF. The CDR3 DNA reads TGTGCCAGCAGCACCCGGACTAGTTCCCTTACCCAGCAGTACTTC.

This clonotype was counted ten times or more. CDR3 DNA: TGTGCCAGCAGTTATACTATCTCCTACAATGAGCAGTTCTTC. It yields the protein CASSYTISYNEQFF. The V and J genes are TRBV6-2 or TRBV6-3 and TRBJ2-1; D remains ambiguous. V was shortened by 3 bases and J by 0 bases, with 6 bases between the two germline ends. This CDR3 spans 14 amino acids. Germline V CDR1 and CDR2: MNHEY, SVGEGT.

The CDR3 nucleotides read TGTGCCAGCAGCTTAGAGGTGGGGTTATACGAGCAGTACGTC. Protein sequence: CASSLEVGLYEQYV. The rearrangement links TRBV7-2 to TRBJ2-7; D unresolved. The V and J ends lost 1 base and 4 bases respectively, with 11 bases between them. The CDR3 runs to 14 residues. Germline-derived CDR1 and CDR2 are SGHTA and FQGNSA.

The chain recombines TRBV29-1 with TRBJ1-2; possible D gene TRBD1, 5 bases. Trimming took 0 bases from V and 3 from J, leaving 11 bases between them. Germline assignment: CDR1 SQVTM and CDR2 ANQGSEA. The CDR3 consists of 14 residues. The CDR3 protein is CSVEDRGGYYGYTF. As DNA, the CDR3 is TGCAGCGTTGAAGATAGGGGTGGGTACTATGGCTACACCTTC.

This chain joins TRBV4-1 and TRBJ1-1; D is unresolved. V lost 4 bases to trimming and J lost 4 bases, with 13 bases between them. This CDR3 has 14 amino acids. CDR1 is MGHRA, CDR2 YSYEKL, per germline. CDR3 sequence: CASSPQAGGTEAFF. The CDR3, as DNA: TGCGCCAGCAGCCCTCAGGCCGGTGGCACTGAAGCTTTCTTT.

In DNA form, the CDR3 reads TGTGCCAGCAGCGTAGGGGGGGCCGTTGAGCAGTTCTTC. It is translated as CASSVGGAVEQFF. J is TRBJ2-1 and V is TRBV9; D may correspond to TRBD1 or TRBD2 (6 bases each). V lost 0 bases, J lost 9 bases, and 10 bases lay in between. Germline lookup yields CDR1 SGDLS and CDR2 YYNGEE. The CDR3 has 13 amino acids.

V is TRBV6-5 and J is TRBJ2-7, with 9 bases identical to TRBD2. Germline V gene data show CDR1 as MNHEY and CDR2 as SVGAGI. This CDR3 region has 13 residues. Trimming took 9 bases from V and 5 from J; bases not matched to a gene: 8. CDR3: CASSDAGGNEQYF. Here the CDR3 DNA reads TGTGCCAGTAGTGATGCGGGGGGGAACGAGCAGTACTTC.

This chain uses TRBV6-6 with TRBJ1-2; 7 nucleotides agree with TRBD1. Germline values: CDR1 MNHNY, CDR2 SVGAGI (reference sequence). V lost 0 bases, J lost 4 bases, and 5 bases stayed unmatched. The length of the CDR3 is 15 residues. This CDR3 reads CASSYSTGDAYGYTF. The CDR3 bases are TGTGCCAGCAGTTACTCCACAGGGGACGCCTATGGCTACACCTTC.